These T cell receptor beta chains were read from a single sample in a study of response to subunit inactivated influenza vaccine. Via MiXCR, TCRdb re-called the RT-PCR reads, giving one row per CDR3 protein. The sample has about 170,000 distinct CDR3 sequences; 12% are singletons. The same specimen was also included in a second study, on T cells expressing NK-cell markers.

This sample comprised CD8+ T cells sorted from PBMCs, obtained 11 to 12 days after vaccination. The source is a man over 45 who received an inactivated influenza vaccine. Both conserved end residues are part of each CDR3. Each record gives: CDR3 protein, CDR3 DNA, V gene, clone size, D gene, J gene. The D gene is left open where the match is weak. The size field is filled for only some rows; it gives once, few, many or a size class.

cdr3_aa: CASSQDRGYEQYF; cdr3_nt: TGCGCCAGCAGCCAGGACAGGGGCTACGAGCAGTACTTC; v_call: TRBV4-3; clone_size: many; d_call: TRBD1; j_call: TRBJ2-7
cdr3_aa: CSAGTGTFTDTQYF; cdr3_nt: TGCAGTGCTGGGACAGGGACCTTTACAGATACGCAGTATTTT; v_call: TRBV20-1; clone_size: NA; d_call: TRBD1; j_call: TRBJ2-3
cdr3_aa: CASSPTGATNEKLFF; cdr3_nt: TGTGCCAGCAGCCCCACAGGGGCAACTAATGAAAAACTGTTTTTT; v_call: TRBV7-2; clone_size: many; d_call: TRBD1; j_call: TRBJ1-4
cdr3_aa: CAWMGNVADTQYF; cdr3_nt: TGTGCCTGGATGGGGAATGTGGCAGATACGCAGTATTTT; v_call: TRBV30; clone_size: NA; d_call: NA; j_call: TRBJ2-3
cdr3_aa: CASSPPTGRTYNEQFF; cdr3_nt: TGTGCCAGCAGTCCACCGACAGGGCGAACCTACAATGAGCAGTTCTTC; v_call: TRBV27; clone_size: NA; d_call: TRBD1; j_call: TRBJ2-1
cdr3_aa: CASREGTGNTGELFF; cdr3_nt: TGTGCCAGCAGGGAAGGGACAGGGAACACCGGGGAGCTGTTTTTT; v_call: TRBV5-6; clone_size: few; d_call: TRBD1; j_call: TRBJ2-2
cdr3_aa: CASSFLTGSGANVLTF; cdr3_nt: TGTGCCAGCAGTTTTCTCACAGGTTCAGGGGCCAACGTCCTGACTTTC; v_call: TRBV6-5; clone_size: NA; d_call: NA; j_call: TRBJ2-6
cdr3_aa: CASSPLAGGVDTQYF; cdr3_nt: TGTGCCAGCAGCCCACTAGCGGGAGGGGTAGATACGCAGTATTTT; v_call: TRBV7-2; clone_size: few; d_call: TRBD2; j_call: TRBJ2-3
cdr3_aa: CASSVDGPYGPYNEQFF; cdr3_nt: TGTGCCAGCAGCGTAGACGGGCCGTACGGCCCCTACAATGAGCAGTTCTTC; v_call: TRBV9; clone_size: NA; d_call: NA; j_call: TRBJ2-1
cdr3_aa: CASSLSPGRVQYNEQFF; cdr3_nt: TGTGCCAGCAGTTTATCCCCCGGACGGGTCCAGTACAATGAGCAGTTCTTC; v_call: TRBV28; clone_size: NA; d_call: NA; j_call: TRBJ2-1
cdr3_aa: CASRSGGLSYNEQFF; cdr3_nt: TGTGCCAGCAGGTCCGGTGGGCTCTCCTACAATGAGCAGTTCTTC; v_call: TRBV2; clone_size: NA; d_call: NA; j_call: TRBJ2-1
cdr3_aa: CASSLRDGANSPLHF; cdr3_nt: TGTGCCAGCAGTCTAAGGGACGGCGCTAATTCACCCCTCCACTTT; v_call: TRBV12-3/TRBV12-4; clone_size: NA; d_call: NA; j_call: TRBJ1-6
cdr3_aa: CASSYPGLAGANEQFF; cdr3_nt: TGTGCCAGCAGTTACCCGGGACTAGCGGGAGCGAATGAGCAGTTCTTC; v_call: TRBV6-2/TRBV6-3; clone_size: few; d_call: TRBD2; j_call: TRBJ2-1
cdr3_aa: CASSLTWIDRVGGTYEQYF; cdr3_nt: TGTGCCAGCAGCTTAACGTGGATCGACAGGGTAGGGGGTACCTACGAGCAGTACTTC; v_call: TRBV7-3; clone_size: few; d_call: TRBD1; j_call: TRBJ2-7
cdr3_aa: CASSRGTTRNSPLHF; cdr3_nt: TGTGCCAGCAGCCGAGGGACAACGCGGAATTCACCCCTCCACTTT; v_call: TRBV3-1; clone_size: few; d_call: NA; j_call: TRBJ1-6
cdr3_aa: CASSPSGGGRSNQPQHF; cdr3_nt: TGTGCCAGCAGCCCCTCTGGGGGCGGGAGGAGCAATCAGCCCCAGCATTTT; v_call: TRBV7-8; clone_size: many; d_call: NA; j_call: TRBJ1-5
cdr3_aa: CASSLLGTGVEAFF; cdr3_nt: TGTGCCAGCAGCTTATTAGGGACAGGGGTTGAAGCTTTCTTT; v_call: TRBV7-8; clone_size: few; d_call: TRBD1; j_call: TRBJ1-1
cdr3_aa: CASSQDMGGTEAFF; cdr3_nt: TGCGCCAGCAGCCAAGATATGGGAGGCACTGAAGCTTTCTTT; v_call: TRBV4-3; clone_size: once; d_call: NA; j_call: TRBJ1-1
cdr3_aa: CASSLVGGWGNEQFF; cdr3_nt: TGTGCCAGCAGTTTAGTCGGGGGATGGGGGAATGAGCAGTTCTTC; v_call: TRBV27; clone_size: NA; d_call: NA; j_call: TRBJ2-1
cdr3_aa: CASSYSRGSYEQYF; cdr3_nt: TGTGCCAGCAGTTACTCGCGGGGCTCCTACGAGCAGTACTTC; v_call: TRBV6-5; clone_size: NA; d_call: NA; j_call: TRBJ2-7
cdr3_aa: CASSLVSGWYTDTQYF; cdr3_nt: TGTGCCAGCAGTTTAGTATCAGGGTGGTACACAGATACGCAGTATTTT; v_call: TRBV12-3/TRBV12-4; clone_size: many; d_call: NA; j_call: TRBJ2-3
cdr3_aa: CASSLAREKLFF; cdr3_nt: TGTGCCAGCAGCTTAGCGCGTGAAAAACTGTTTTTT; v_call: TRBV7-9; clone_size: few; d_call: NA; j_call: TRBJ1-4
cdr3_aa: CASSSGYTEAFF; cdr3_nt: TGTGCCAGCAGTTCAGGGTACACTGAAGCTTTCTTT; v_call: TRBV25-1; clone_size: NA; d_call: NA; j_call: TRBJ1-1
cdr3_aa: CASSENLPAHRDRVVQPQHF; cdr3_nt: TGTGCCAGCAGTGAAAACCTTCCTGCTCACCGGGACAGGGTTGTTCAGCCCCAGCATTTT; v_call: TRBV2; clone_size: few; d_call: TRBD1; j_call: TRBJ1-5
cdr3_aa: CASSLSGGGFQFF; cdr3_nt: TGCGCCAGCAGCCTGAGTGGCGGGGGGTTCCAGTTCTTC; v_call: TRBV4-3; clone_size: few; d_call: TRBD2; j_call: TRBJ2-1
cdr3_aa: CASSLDYRVVFF; cdr3_nt: TGTGCCAGCAGCCTGGATTACAGGGTCGTTTTCTTT; v_call: TRBV7-6; clone_size: NA; d_call: NA; j_call: TRBJ1-1
cdr3_aa: CASSFPTWEKLFF; cdr3_nt: TGTGCCAGCAGTTTCCCGACTTGGGAAAAACTGTTTTTT; v_call: TRBV28; clone_size: NA; d_call: NA; j_call: TRBJ1-4
cdr3_aa: CAIRNSGSGGGDTQYF; cdr3_nt: TGTGCCATCAGAAATAGCGGGAGTGGGGGGGGAGATACGCAGTATTTT; v_call: TRBV10-3; clone_size: NA; d_call: TRBD2; j_call: TRBJ2-3
cdr3_aa: CSARDAVEQYF; cdr3_nt: TGCAGCGCCCGTGACGCGGTCGAGCAGTACTTC; v_call: TRBV29-1; clone_size: NA; d_call: NA; j_call: TRBJ2-7
cdr3_aa: CASSLEGATEAFF; cdr3_nt: TGTGCCAGCAGTTTAGAGGGGGCCACTGAAGCTTTCTTT; v_call: TRBV28; clone_size: NA; d_call: TRBD1; j_call: TRBJ1-1
cdr3_aa: CASSHLLGDRGETQYF; cdr3_nt: TGCGCCAGCAGCCACCTCTTAGGGGACAGGGGTGAGACCCAGTACTTC; v_call: TRBV4-1; clone_size: NA; d_call: TRBD1; j_call: TRBJ2-5
cdr3_aa: CASSVSSYNQPQHF; cdr3_nt: TGTGCCAGCAGTGTTAGCAGCTACAATCAGCCCCAGCATTTT; v_call: TRBV2; clone_size: NA; d_call: NA; j_call: TRBJ1-5
cdr3_aa: CASSAGTVTYEQYF; cdr3_nt: TGTGCCAGTAGTGCCGGGACAGTGACCTACGAGCAGTACTTC; v_call: TRBV19; clone_size: NA; d_call: TRBD1; j_call: TRBJ2-7
cdr3_aa: CSAPDSVPLADYNEQFF; cdr3_nt: TGCAGCGCCCCGGATTCCGTCCCTCTTGCGGACTACAATGAGCAGTTCTTC; v_call: TRBV29-1; clone_size: few; d_call: NA; j_call: TRBJ2-1
cdr3_aa: CASSLTHNEQFF; cdr3_nt: TGTGCCAGCAGCTTAACACACAATGAGCAGTTCTTC; v_call: TRBV7-9; clone_size: NA; d_call: NA; j_call: TRBJ2-1
cdr3_aa: CASSLIVQGAPRDTGELFF; cdr3_nt: TGTGCCAGCAGCTTAATTGTCCAGGGGGCACCACGGGACACCGGGGAGCTGTTTTTT; v_call: TRBV7-6; clone_size: few; d_call: TRBD1; j_call: TRBJ2-2
cdr3_aa: CASSVGGSVNTGELFF; cdr3_nt: TGTGCCAGCAGCGTAGGCGGGAGTGTTAACACCGGGGAGCTGTTTTTT; v_call: TRBV9; clone_size: few; d_call: TRBD2; j_call: TRBJ2-2
cdr3_aa: CASRHRGLAGDEQYF; cdr3_nt: TGTGCCAGCAGACATAGGGGACTAGCGGGAGACGAGCAGTACTTC; v_call: TRBV27; clone_size: few; d_call: TRBD2; j_call: TRBJ2-7
cdr3_aa: CASSPPRQGVPSYEQYF; cdr3_nt: TGCGCCAGCAGCCCCCCAAGGCAGGGGGTTCCTTCCTACGAGCAGTACTTC; v_call: TRBV4-1; clone_size: NA; d_call: TRBD1; j_call: TRBJ2-7
cdr3_aa: CASSLHSGTYEQYF; cdr3_nt: TGTGCCAGCAGCCTCCATAGCGGGACCTACGAGCAGTACTTC; v_call: TRBV3-1; clone_size: few; d_call: TRBD2; j_call: TRBJ2-7
cdr3_aa: CSARGGFTEAFF; cdr3_nt: TGCAGTGCTAGAGGTGGATTCACTGAAGCTTTCTTT; v_call: TRBV20-1; clone_size: NA; d_call: NA; j_call: TRBJ1-1
cdr3_aa: CASSQPLTSGSTDEQFF; cdr3_nt: TGTGCCAGCAGCCAACCCTTGACTAGCGGGAGTACAGATGAGCAGTTCTTC; v_call: TRBV4-2; clone_size: NA; d_call: TRBD2; j_call: TRBJ2-1
cdr3_aa: CASSLQGSSYNEQFF; cdr3_nt: TGTGCCAGCAGCTTACAGGGGAGCTCCTACAATGAGCAGTTCTTC; v_call: TRBV7-9; clone_size: NA; d_call: NA; j_call: TRBJ2-1
cdr3_aa: CASSISGYEQYF; cdr3_nt: TGCGCCTCAAGTATATCCGGCTACGAGCAGTACTTC; v_call: TRBV5-1; clone_size: many; d_call: NA; j_call: TRBJ2-7
cdr3_aa: CASRILVGQFF; cdr3_nt: TGTGCCAGCAGGATACTAGTAGGGCAGTTCTTC; v_call: TRBV2; clone_size: once; d_call: NA; j_call: TRBJ2-1
cdr3_aa: CASSKPGTGDYETQYF; cdr3_nt: TGTGCCAGCAGTAAGCCCGGGACAGGGGATTATGAGACCCAGTACTTC; v_call: TRBV28; clone_size: NA; d_call: TRBD1; j_call: TRBJ2-5
cdr3_aa: CASSSSNGGATGELFF; cdr3_nt: TGCGCCAGCAGCTCGTCCAACGGGGGGGCCACCGGGGAGCTGTTTTTT; v_call: TRBV5-1; clone_size: few; d_call: TRBD2; j_call: TRBJ2-2
cdr3_aa: CASSQDFGGVADTQYF; cdr3_nt: TGCGCCAGCAGCCAAGATTTCGGGGGAGTCGCAGATACGCAGTATTTT; v_call: TRBV4-3; clone_size: NA; d_call: NA; j_call: TRBJ2-3
cdr3_aa: CSDGQGRQPQHF; cdr3_nt: TGCAGCGACGGACAGGGCCGTCAGCCCCAGCATTTT; v_call: TRBV29-1; clone_size: NA; d_call: TRBD1; j_call: TRBJ1-5
cdr3_aa: CASSLAWGEAGTQYF; cdr3_nt: TGTGCCAGCAGCTTAGCGTGGGGCGAGGCCGGGACCCAGTACTTC; v_call: TRBV7-6; clone_size: few; d_call: NA; j_call: TRBJ2-5
cdr3_aa: CASSQEGVSTDTQYF; cdr3_nt: TGCGCCAGCAGCCAAGAGGGGGTTAGCACAGATACGCAGTATTTT; v_call: TRBV4-1; clone_size: many; d_call: NA; j_call: TRBJ2-3
cdr3_aa: CASSLLAGGRTQETQYF; cdr3_nt: TGTGCCAGCAGTTTGCTAGCGGGGGGCCGTACCCAAGAGACCCAGTACTTC; v_call: TRBV28; clone_size: NA; d_call: TRBD2; j_call: TRBJ2-5
cdr3_aa: CASSSGPTDYTF; cdr3_nt: TGTGCCAGCAGCTCAGGACCGACCGACTACACCTTC; v_call: TRBV5-6; clone_size: few; d_call: NA; j_call: TRBJ1-2
cdr3_aa: CASSFWTGAYEQYF; cdr3_nt: TGTGCCAGCAGCTTTTGGACAGGGGCCTACGAGCAGTACTTC; v_call: TRBV5-5; clone_size: few; d_call: TRBD1; j_call: TRBJ2-7